The rows below give T cell receptor beta chains drawn from one sample of a study of blood T cells in healthy people across ages. TCRdb itself ran the 5' RACE reads through MiXCR, one entry per CDR3 protein. The sample contains fewer than 2,000,000 distinct CDR3 sequences, about two fifths of which appear only once. Specimen: blood. The receptor set was obtained from a human donor in good health. Each CDR3 is given with its conserved first and last residue. D genes are given only for firm matches. Clone size is shown for a subset of rows, as once, few, many or a class of expanded clone.

V	D	J	size	DNA	CDR3
TRBV29-1	TRBD1	TRBJ1-6	few	TGCAGCGTGGGACAGGGGCAAAATTCACCCCTCCACTTT	CSVGQGQNSPLHF
TRBV4-3	TRBD2	TRBJ2-3	NA	TGCGCCAGCAGCCACCGGGGGGGATCGGGAGATACGCAGTATTTT	CASSHRGGSGDTQYF
TRBV28	TRBD1	TRBJ1-2	NA	TGTGCCAGCAGGGAGACAGGGTTCTATGGCTACACCTTC	CASRETGFYGYTF
TRBV5-1	NA	TRBJ1-2	few	TGCGCCAGCAGCTTGGAGGCAGGGGTCGACTATGGCTACACCTTC	CASSLEAGVDYGYTF
TRBV27	NA	TRBJ1-2	few	TGTGCCAGCAGTCCCGGGGGGGGTTGGACCTTAGACTATGGCTACACCTTC	CASSPGGGWTLDYGYTF
TRBV14	NA	TRBJ2-1	few	TGTGCCAGCAGCCAATTTTTAAACCATGAGCAGTTCTTC	CASSQFLNHEQFF
TRBV18	NA	TRBJ1-1	NA	TGTGCCAGCTCCTTTGTCGGGGGCCATACCACCACTGAAGCTTTCTTT	CASSFVGGHTTTEAFF
TRBV7-6	TRBD1	TRBJ1-4	NA	TGTGCCAGCAGCCAAGATGGGGACAGGGGTGAAAAACTGTTTTTT	CASSQDGDRGEKLFF
TRBV4-2	NA	TRBJ2-1	few	TGTGCCAGCAGCCAAGATAGTTCGGGTGTCAATGAGCAGTTCTTC	CASSQDSSGVNEQFF
TRBV6-1	TRBD2	TRBJ2-3	few	TGTGCCAGCAACGGACTAGCGGGGGGGCTTAACCACACAGATACGCAGTATTTT	CASNGLAGGLNHTDTQYF
TRBV18	NA	TRBJ2-3	NA	TGTGCCAGCTCACTGTCTAGTCCCGGGTTAGCAGATACGCAGTATTTT	CASSLSSPGLADTQYF
TRBV20-1	NA	TRBJ2-7	many	TGCAGTGCTAGAGGTCGGGCAGGGGACGATTACGAGCAGTACTTC	CSARGRAGDDYEQYF
TRBV29-1	NA	TRBJ1-2	NA	TGCAGCGCAAGTGACGGGGATAACTATGGCTACACCTTC	CSASDGDNYGYTF
TRBV7-9	NA	TRBJ1-6	few	TGTGCCAGCAGCCCCAGGGGAGACAGGAATTCACCCCTCCACTTT	CASSPRGDRNSPLHF
TRBV12-3/TRBV12-4	NA	TRBJ1-1	NA	TGTGCCAGCAGCTTCTTAGGGAGATGGAACACTGAAGCTTTCTTT	CASSFLGRWNTEAFF
TRBV20-1	NA	TRBJ1-4	NA	TGCAGTGCTATCACAGGGTATGCAACTAATGAAAAACTGTTTTTT	CSAITGYATNEKLFF
TRBV20-1	NA	TRBJ1-2	few	TGCAGTGCTATACCGGAGGCTTCTAACTATGGCTACACCTTC	CSAIPEASNYGYTF
TRBV5-1	TRBD2	TRBJ2-3	NA	TGCGCCAGCAGCCAAAGACTAGCGGATAGCACAGATACGCAGTATTTT	CASSQRLADSTDTQYF
TRBV10-3	NA	TRBJ2-7	NA	TGTGCCATCAGGGGGGGACCTCCCCTGGGCTACGAGCAGTACTTC	CAIRGGPPLGYEQYF
TRBV7-2	TRBD2	TRBJ2-7	few	TGTGCCAGCAGCTTTATTGGGACTAGGTTCAACGAGCAGTACTTC	CASSFIGTRFNEQYF
TRBV5-6	NA	TRBJ1-5	NA	TGTGCCAGCAGCTTGATGGGACCCAATCAGCCCCAGCATTTT	CASSLMGPNQPQHF
TRBV12-3/TRBV12-4	NA	TRBJ1-2	NA	TGTGCCAGCAGCCACGCTCGACCCTCAGGCTACACCTTC	CASSHARPSGYTF
TRBV20-1	NA	TRBJ2-3	NA	TGCAGTGCTAGAAAACATAGCACAGATACGCAGTATTTT	CSARKHSTDTQYF
TRBV20-1	NA	TRBJ2-3	NA	TGCAGTCTTTATACCCAGGCAGATACGCAGTATTTT	CSLYTQADTQYF
TRBV7-3	NA	TRBJ2-1	NA	TGTGCCAGCAGCCCATCCGGCTTTCAATATAACAATGAGCAGTTCTTC	CASSPSGFQYNNEQFF
TRBV29-1	NA	TRBJ1-2	NA	TGCGGCGTTGGGGCAGGTGATGGCTACACCTTC	CGVGAGDGYTF
TRBV7-9	NA	TRBJ2-4	NA	TGTGCCAGCAGCTACGGACAGAGCTACGAGCAGTGCTTC	CASSYGQSYEQCF
TRBV7-3	NA	TRBJ1-1	NA	TGTGCCAGCAGCTTAAATCCTGTCTCTCGGGTAACTGAAGCTTTCTTT	CASSLNPVSRVTEAFF
TRBV7-2	NA	TRBJ1-2	NA	TGTGCCAGCAGCTTAACTCCCCAGGAGGGCGTCACCTATGGCTACACCTTC	CASSLTPQEGVTYGYTF
TRBV9	NA	TRBJ1-1	NA	TGTACCAGCAACCCGACGACAGGAATCGCTGAAGCTTTCTTT	CTSNPTTGIAEAFF
TRBV2	NA	TRBJ1-5	NA	TGTGCCAGCAGAAGAGACAGGCAGCCCCAGCATTTT	CASRRDRQPQHF
TRBV3-1	TRBD1	TRBJ2-1	NA	TGTGCCAGCAGCCAAGAGTTAAGGGGGACAGGGAAGTTCTTC	CASSQELRGTGKFF
TRBV27	NA	TRBJ2-7	few	TGTGCCAGCAGTTTATCCTTCGCTGGGTACGAGCAGTACTTC	CASSLSFAGYEQYF
TRBV6-1	TRBD2	TRBJ2-5	once	TGTGCCAGCAGTGGGACTAGGTCTTTTGAGACCCAGTACTTC	CASSGTRSFETQYF
TRBV4-3	TRBD2	TRBJ2-3	few	TGCGCCAGCAGGCGAGTTCTAGCGGGGGGAGCCACAGATACGCAGTATTTT	CASRRVLAGGATDTQYF
TRBV6-2/TRBV6-3	NA	TRBJ1-5	NA	TGTGCCAGCAGTCAAGACATGGCGGGGCCCCAGCATTTT	CASSQDMAGPQHF
TRBV7-2	NA	TRBJ2-3	few	TGTGCCAGCAGCTCCGGGTCCTACCCAAGCACAGATACGCAGTATTTT	CASSSGSYPSTDTQYF
TRBV2	TRBD1	TRBJ2-7	few	TGTGCCAGCAGTGAACAGGGGGTCACCTACGAGCAGTACTTC	CASSEQGVTYEQYF
TRBV12-3/TRBV12-4	NA	TRBJ2-1	many	TGTGCCAGCGCCTCCTACAATGAGCAGTTCTTC	CASASYNEQFF
TRBV20-1	NA	TRBJ1-5	few	TGCAGTGCTAGGACCGGGACCGATGTTAGCAATCAGCCCCAGCATTTT	CSARTGTDVSNQPQHF
TRBV7-9	NA	TRBJ1-2	NA	TGTGCCAGCAGCGCCCACAGGGAGGAATCTTTTAGTGGCTACACCTTC	CASSAHREESFSGYTF
TRBV10-3	TRBD2	TRBJ2-5	few	TGTGCCATCAGTGACCCGACTAGCGGGGGTGAGACCCAGTACTTC	CAISDPTSGGETQYF
TRBV11-3	NA	TRBJ2-3	NA	TGTGCCAGCAGACACAGGGGAGGGACAGATACGCAGTATTTT	CASRHRGGTDTQYF
TRBV12-3/TRBV12-4	TRBD1	TRBJ1-2	NA	TGTGCCGGCAGAAGACAGGGGGATAACTATGGCTACACCTTC	CAGRRQGDNYGYTF
TRBV6-5	NA	TRBJ1-4	few	TGTGCCAGCAGTTCCGGGGGCGGTCATGAAAAACTGTTTTTT	CASSSGGGHEKLFF
TRBV12-3/TRBV12-4	TRBD1	TRBJ1-1	once	TGTGCCAGCAGGATGACAGGGGGAGGTAACACTGAAGCTTTCTTT	CASRMTGGGNTEAFF
TRBV4-1	NA	TRBJ1-5	NA	TGCGCCAGCAGCCAAGATTGGGGGGGAGGTGGTCCCCAGCATTTT	CASSQDWGGGGPQHF
TRBV12-3/TRBV12-4	NA	TRBJ1-1	NA	TGTGCCAGCAGTTGGGGGGCCCCTGAAGCTTTCTTT	CASSWGAPEAFF
TRBV5-1	TRBD1	TRBJ1-2	many	TGCGCCAGCAGCTTACAGGGGAACTATGGCTACACCTTC	CASSLQGNYGYTF
TRBV20-1	NA	TRBJ1-2	NA	TGCAGTGCAGGTGACAGGTTTAACTATGGCTACACCTTC	CSAGDRFNYGYTF
TRBV10-3	TRBD2	TRBJ2-5	many	TGTGCCATCGGCGAGAGGGTCTTAGCGGGAACCGTTGGGGAGACCCAGTACTTC	CAIGERVLAGTVGETQYF
TRBV6-1	NA	TRBJ1-1	NA	TGTGCCACCTTATTTCATACGGACACTGGAGCTTTCTTT	CATLFHTDTGAFF
TRBV3-1	NA	TRBJ2-5	NA	TGTGCCAGCAGCCAAGAGGATGGGTCAGTGGAGACCCAGTACTTC	CASSQEDGSVETQYF
TRBV28	TRBD1	TRBJ2-3	NA	TGTGCCAGCATCAACGGACAGGCTACGACAGATACGCAGTATTTT	CASINGQATTDTQYF
TRBV6-1	NA	TRBJ2-5	NA	TGTGCCAGCAGCTTAGCCCCTCCTTGGTCGCAAGAGACCCAGTACTTC	CASSLAPPWSQETQYF
TRBV10-3	NA	TRBJ2-7	NA	TGTGCCAACCAAGAATCCCCCTCCTACGAGCAGTACTTC	CANQESPSYEQYF